A single sample is the source of the 20 T cell receptor beta chains below, sequenced in a study. TCRdb re-analysed the RT-PCR reads in MiXCR, keeping a single row per CDR3 protein. The repertoire includes more than 550,000 distinct CDR3 sequences, approximately 15% of them detected once, and 3.6% sits in the top ten. Input material: memory CD4+ T cells from blood. These receptors originate from a female donor in good health, serving as a healthy control.

The chain carries TRBV7-2 and TRBJ1-1; D is possibly TRBD1 (6 bases). The V end was cut by 3 bases, the J end by 7 bases, with 9 bases between. This CDR3 has 12 amino acids. Germline V gives CDR1 SGHTA, CDR2 FQGNSA. The CDR3 DNA is TGTGCCAGCAGCTTGACAGGCCATGAAGCTTTCTTT. This translates into CASSLTGHEAFF. The full variable domain, with the rest looked up from reference TRBV7-2 and TRBJ1-1, is GAGVSQSPSNKVTEKGKDVELRCDPISGHTALYWYRQSLGQGLEFLIYFQGNSAPDKSGLPSDRFSAERTGGSVSTLTIQRTQQEDSAVYLCASSLTGHEAFFGQGTRLTVV.

This clonotype was recorded a few times. V and J are TRBV4-1 and TRBJ2-1; 8 bases are shared with TRBD2. This CDR3 comprises 17 residues. Germline V gene sequence: CDR1 MGHRA, CDR2 YSYEKL. The ends lost 0 bases at V and 0 bases at J; junction bases unmatched: 4. Written as DNA, the CDR3 is TGCGCCAGCAGCCAAGATGGCGGGGGGCCCTCCTACAATGAGCAGTTCTTC. Amino acids: CASSQDGGGPSYNEQFF.

There are a few counts of this clonotype. V gene TRBV5-6 combines with J gene TRBJ2-3; weak D call: TRBD1 (5 bases). The CDR3 covers 15 residues. V was shortened by 4 bases and J by 2 bases, with 14 bases between the two germline ends. The germline CDR1 and CDR2 sequences are SGHDT and YYEEEE. The CDR3 DNA reads as TGTGCCAGCAGCGACCCAAGGGGCTACACAGATACGCAGTATTTT. Translation: CASSDPRGYTDTQYF.

The chain links TRBV20-1 to TRBJ2-7, with D tentatively TRBD1 (6 bases). Trimming cost V 1 base and J 0 bases, with 10 bases left between them. The CDR3 length is 14 residues. Germline assignment: CDR1 DFQATT and CDR2 SNEGSKA (reference sequence). CDR3 nucleotide sequence: TGCAGTGCTAGAGCCCCAGGGGTCTCCTACGAGCAGTACTTC. This encodes CSARAPGVSYEQYF.

This chain uses TRBV6-1 with TRBJ1-1, with D hard to call. V lost 2 bases and J lost 3, with 13 bases in between. Germline lookup yields CDR1 MNHNS and CDR2 SASEGT. This CDR3 has 15 amino acids. In nucleotides, the CDR3 is TGTGCCAGCAGTGAATTGGGGATTAGGGACACTGAAGCTTTCTTT. Amino acid sequence: CASSELGIRDTEAFF.

CDR3 region: CASSLLAGGHNEQFF. DNA for the CDR3: TGTGCCAGCAGTTTGTTAGCGGGGGGCCACAATGAGCAGTTCTTC. This chain connects TRBV12-3 or TRBV12-4 to TRBJ2-1, with 10 bases aligning to TRBD2. CDR3 length: 15 amino acids. After removal of 3 bases from V and 5 bases from J, the junction contained 4 bases not matched to a gene.

This clonotype was counted between two and nine times. The V and J genes are TRBV28 and TRBJ2-1; 7 positions agree with TRBD1. The CDR3 runs 15 residues. The V segment lost 5 bases and the J segment 5 bases; nucleotides outside the gene matches: 9. Germline CDR1 MDHEN, CDR2 SYDVKM. The chain's CDR3 is CASSTTGYLDNEQFF. In nucleotides, the CDR3 is TGTGCCAGCAGTACGACAGGGTACTTGGACAATGAGCAGTTCTTC.

This sequence joins TRBV10-3 and TRBJ1-1; D is possibly TRBD1 (5 bases). Germline values: CDR1 ENHRY, CDR2 SYGVKD. V gave up 2 bases and J gave up 11 bases, with 12 bases separating them. This CDR3 is 12 amino acids long. The CDR3 here is CAISEGDQRAFF. The CDR3 nucleotides are TGTGCCATCAGTGAGGGGGACCAGAGGGCTTTCTTT.

Details on this clonotype: A much larger clone sits a single nucleotide away, making a read error possible. The chain employs TRBV7-9 and TRBJ1-3; possibly TRBD1 for D (6 bases). Germline V CDR1 and CDR2: SEHNR, FQNEAQ (reference sequence). The CDR3 totals 16 residues. CDR3: CAISALQGLGGNTIYF. The DNA for the CDR3 is TGTGCCATCAGCGCTCTACAGGGATTGGGCGGAAACACCATATATTTT.

A few counts support this clonotype. The V call is TRBV9, the J call TRBJ2-1, with D maybe TRBD2 (6 bases). V lost 0 bases and J lost 9, with 7 bases in between. The CDR3 runs to 12 residues. Germline V lookup: CDR1 SGDLS, CDR2 YYNGEE. The CDR3 sequence: CASSVARGEQFF. The CDR3 DNA reads TGTGCCAGCAGCGTAGCGCGGGGTGAGCAGTTCTTC.

This clonotype was counted a few times. V gene TRBV9 combines with J gene TRBJ2-7; D not resolved. Germline values: CDR1 SGDLS, CDR2 YYNGEE. Trimming cost V 2 bases and J 2 bases, with 11 bases left between them. The CDR3 runs to 14 residues. The CDR3 protein is CASSVSFQPYEQYF. CDR3 coding DNA: TGTGCCAGCAGCGTTTCGTTCCAACCCTACGAGCAGTACTTC.

This chain links TRBV6-6 with TRBJ2-5; possible D gene TRBD2, 6 bases. V was trimmed by 7 bases and J by 4 bases, leaving 13 bases between them. The CDR3 length is 13 residues. In germline, CDR1 is MNHNY, CDR2 SVGAGI (reference sequence). Here the CDR3 DNA reads TGTGCCAGCACTCGGGGGAGCGGAGAGACCCAGTACTTC. Its protein is CASTRGSGETQYF.

V and J are TRBV6-1 and TRBJ2-7; a weak D match, TRBD2 (6 bases). Germline V gene sequence: CDR1 MNHNS, CDR2 SASEGT. V lost 6 bases and J 5 bases, leaving 14 bases between the germline ends. This CDR3 region has 13 residues. CDR3 DNA sequence: TGTGCCAGCAGGCGGGATCGAGGAAACGAGCAGTACTTC. Translated, it gives CASRRDRGNEQYF.

The CDR3 reads CASSPAGVVQETQYF. The CDR3 nucleotides are TGTGCCAGCTCACCCGCTGGAGTGGTCCAAGAGACCCAGTACTTC. This chain uses TRBV18 with TRBJ2-5, with D unclear. V lost 3 bases and J 1 base, leaving 12 bases between the germline ends. This CDR3 has 15 amino acids. Germline V gives CDR1 KGHSH, CDR2 LQKENI. The full variable domain, its missing parts supplied by reference TRBV18 and TRBJ2-5, is NAGVMQNPRHLVRRRGQEARLRCSPMKGHSHVYWYRQLPEEGLKFMVYLQKENIIDESGMPKERFSAEFPKEGPSILRIQQVVRGDSAAYFCASSPAGVVQETQYFGPGTRLLVL.

CDR3 loop: CSVVTMGNTEAFF. Written as DNA, the CDR3 is TGCAGCGTCGTAACAATGGGGAACACTGAAGCTTTCTTT. This rearrangement joins TRBV29-1 to TRBJ1-1; D is ambiguous. The germline V and J ends were trimmed by 6 bases and 1 base, with 12 bases remaining between them. The CDR3 sequence is 13 residues long. CDR1 is SQVTM and CDR2 is ANQGSEA in the germline V gene.

This clonotype was seen only a few times. The chain has TRBV7-2 and TRBJ2-5; 12 nucleotides line up with TRBD2. The CDR3 contains 16 residues. The V gene end was trimmed by 5 bases and the J gene end by 5 bases; junction bases not matched to a gene: 9. The germline V gene encodes CDR1 SGHTA and CDR2 FQGNSA. CDR3 protein: CASSVKTSGSGETQYF. The CDR3 nucleotides read TGTGCCAGCAGCGTTAAGACTAGCGGGAGCGGGGAGACCCAGTACTTC.

This clonotype was seen a handful of times. The rearrangement joins TRBV9 to TRBJ1-1, with 10 positions matching TRBD1. Trimming cost V 3 bases and J 6 bases; bases outside gene matches: 8. Germline values: CDR1 SGDLS, CDR2 YYNGEE. CDR3 length: 15 amino acids. DNA of the CDR3: TGTGCCAGCAGCGACCGGGACAGGGGTTGGGCTGAAGCTTTCTTT. It codes for CASSDRDRGWAEAFF.

The chain recombines TRBV7-9 with TRBJ1-1, with TRBD1 matching over 7 bases. The V gene end was trimmed by 2 bases and the J gene end by 5 bases; junction bases not matched to a gene: 8. This CDR3 contains 15 residues. Germline V CDR1 and CDR2: SEHNR, FQNEAQ (reference sequence). The CDR3 DNA follows: TGTGCCAGCAGCTTAACCGGGACAGAGGGGACTGAAGCTTTCTTT. The encoded protein is CASSLTGTEGTEAFF.

The V call is TRBV20-1, the J call TRBJ2-7, with D maybe TRBD1 (6 bases). The ends were cut back, 6 bases at V and 1 base at J, with 19 bases in the middle. This CDR3 has 15 residues. Germline V gives CDR1 DFQATT, CDR2 SNEGSKA (reference sequence). CDR3 protein: CSAPSRRGQSYEQYF. CDR3 nucleotide sequence: TGCAGTGCCCCCTCACGCAGGGGCCAATCCTACGAGCAGTACTTC.

This clonotype was recorded many times. The J gene is TRBJ1-3, the V gene TRBV10-3, with D uncertain. The V gene's germline CDR1 is ENHRY and CDR2 SYGVKD. The CDR3 sequence is 16 residues long. V was trimmed by 0 bases and J by 0 bases, leaving 9 bases between them. This chain's CDR3 is CAISESAPYSGNTIYF. CDR3 coding DNA: TGTGCCATCAGTGAGTCGGCTCCATACTCTGGAAACACCATATATTTT.